This paragraph covers one TCR beta chain sequence. The target of this receptor is not known. No much larger clone is present one base from it, and per-base qualities are unavailable. These data belong to a study of cytotoxic CD8 clonotypes in ibrutinib-treated CLL (dated by TCRdb to the early 2020s). For context, the study as a whole: In this cohort, approximately 15 patients were treatment-naive and ten to eleven were relapsed/refractory, while 17 to 18 had unmutated IGHV. Response samples were obtained after a median of about 13 months of treatment, with a range of roughly 6 to 40 months. Cryopreserved peripheral blood mononuclear cells were obtained prior to treatment, at the time of response, and at either disease progression or sustained remission. Longitudinal samples were obtainable from about 30% of the 86 participants in the trial. Partial responses were observed in about 24 patients and complete responses in 2; after a median follow-up of roughly 62 months, remission was maintained in approximately 15 patients and progression was observed in approximately 12. On average, each sample had 255,043 productive templates and more than 75,000 productive rearrangements. All remission and progressive disease samples were collected while patients were still receiving ibrutinib. Beyond this particular receptor, the publication reports: Clonality increased at ibrutinib response, stayed stable in sustained remission, and fell back toward baseline at progression. Baseline clonality was found to be higher than that of age-matched healthy donors and was strongly correlated with circulating CD8+ T-cell counts. Sampling times were not matched between patients in sustained remission and patients whose disease was progressing, and lymph node repertoires were not examined. Public clonotypes were rare and either contracted or stayed stable during treatment, and the rise in clonality at ibrutinib response reflected the expansion of private clonotypes.

The germline V gene sets CDR1 to SNHLY and CDR2 to FYNNEI. Germline trimming amounts to 8 bases on V and 2 bases on J, with 4 as the count of junction bases outside the gene matches. The CDR3 runs 14 amino acids, cysteine and phenylalanine included. Of the read, only the CDR3 DNA is kept; its 42 bases are in frame from base 1. Each clonotype received, on average, 10x coverage in deep resolution sequencing performed on a MiSeq, where the target depth lay between 1 in 1 million and 1 in 200,000 T cells. TCR beta libraries were generated with the immunoSEQ hsTCRB Kit. Regarding the original processing steps: The data were analyzed with ImmunoSEQ Analyzer and ImmunoSEQ Data Assistant, and V, D and J gene assignments followed IMGT definitions. Clonality, which ranges from 0 to 1, was calculated as one minus the normalized Shannon entropy of productive rearrangement frequencies. Public clonotype analysis was restricted to overrepresented clonotypes comprising at least 0.05% of each patient's repertoire. Some 12 age-matched healthy donor repertoires from immuneACCESS served as clonality controls. Held by TCRdb, this immuneACCESS table contains in-frame sequences only and omits some clones. Under half of the omission traces to an unresolved V gene where checked; the cause of the rest is unknown. Clonal size and the V and J genes are those of that table, whereas D and trimming came from the DNA. The sample data list roughly 250,000 clones, and roughly 70% of these were observed just once. Just over 15% of the sample rests with the top ten.

The sample's time point, from its label and the paper: 20 to 25 months on ibrutinib. Roughly 2 micrograms of genomic DNA were extracted from cryopreserved PBMCs for TCR beta library preparation. Longitudinal blood samples from CLL patients on ibrutinib monotherapy were analyzed using high-throughput TCR beta sequencing. The patients were enrolled in a single-center, open-label phase 2 trial of ibrutinib monotherapy. Recombination linked TRBV2 to TRBJ2-5; 11 middle bases align to TRBD1. Sample: PBMCs, taken after 24 months of ibrutinib treatment. The receptor's source is a human donor with chronic lymphocytic leukemia. The DNA is TGTGCCAGCGTACGGGACAGGGGGCAAGAGACCCAGTACTTC. It codes for CASVRDRGQETQYF. With all but the CDR3 taken from the reference TRBV2 and TRBJ2-5 genes, the full variable domain is: EPEVTQTPSHQVTQMGQEVILRCVPISNHLYFYWYRQILGQKVEFLVSFYNNEISEKSEIFDDQFSVERPDGSNFTLKIRSTKLEDSAMYFCASVRDRGQETQYFGPGTRLLVL.